The rows below give T cell receptor beta chains drawn from one sample of a study of cytomegalovirus exposure and HLA in healthy donors. The assay was immunoSEQ multiplex PCR, and TCRdb's table has in-frame clones only and misses some. The sample consists of around 190,000 clones, roughly four fifths of them appearing once. The sequencing input was PBMCs. All receptors derive from a man aged 25 to 45 in good health and CMV-seronegative. Each CDR3 is given with its conserved first and last residue. A row's size may be missing; if present it is once, few, many or a size class.

j_call: TRBJ2-5; v_call: TRBV5-4; clone_size: -; cdr3_aa: CASSWDRGLVGETQYF
j_call: TRBJ2-3; v_call: TRBV2; clone_size: once; cdr3_aa: CASTPGLAPSTDTQYF
j_call: TRBJ1-1; v_call: TRBV6-1; clone_size: -; cdr3_aa: CASSKQENTEAFF
j_call: TRBJ2-5; v_call: TRBV7-9; clone_size: -; cdr3_aa: CASSLIAGVETQYF
j_call: TRBJ1-4; v_call: TRBV11-2; clone_size: -; cdr3_aa: CASRPGTGLGKLFF
j_call: TRBJ1-1; v_call: TRBV18; clone_size: -; cdr3_aa: CASSPRGQDMNTEAFF
j_call: TRBJ1-2; v_call: TRBV27; clone_size: -; cdr3_aa: CASSITGGLYGYTF
j_call: TRBJ2-1; v_call: TRBV6-6; clone_size: few; cdr3_aa: CASDILPGLAGDEQFF
j_call: TRBJ2-6; v_call: TRBV6-1; clone_size: few; cdr3_aa: CASRTDSGANVLTF
j_call: TRBJ1-5; v_call: TRBV28; clone_size: -; cdr3_aa: CASRTDRGLGNQPQHF
j_call: TRBJ2-1; v_call: TRBV9; clone_size: -; cdr3_aa: CASSVDTSGSYEQFF
j_call: TRBJ2-1; v_call: TRBV5-8; clone_size: -; cdr3_aa: CASSPSPLARMDNEQFF
j_call: TRBJ2-3; v_call: TRBV7-9; clone_size: -; cdr3_aa: CASIRLGGRTDTQYF
j_call: TRBJ2-6; v_call: TRBV5-1; clone_size: -; cdr3_aa: CASSSNLAGANVLTF
j_call: TRBJ2-5; v_call: TRBV10-3; clone_size: -; cdr3_aa: CAISDREVGETQYF
j_call: TRBJ1-3; v_call: TRBV13; clone_size: -; cdr3_aa: CASRQQGKLGTIYF
j_call: TRBJ2-2; v_call: TRBV18; clone_size: -; cdr3_aa: CASSPVPTRTSGSNTGELFF
j_call: TRBJ2-1; v_call: TRBV5-4; clone_size: -; cdr3_aa: CASSRTSENEQFF
j_call: TRBJ2-1; v_call: TRBV7-7; clone_size: -; cdr3_aa: CASSSASDEQFF
j_call: TRBJ2-7; v_call: TRBV5-4; clone_size: -; cdr3_aa: CASSSQLAGVSYEQYF
j_call: TRBJ2-7; v_call: TRBV6-6; clone_size: few; cdr3_aa: CASSYASDIAGEQYF
j_call: TRBJ2-2; v_call: TRBV10-1; clone_size: -; cdr3_aa: CASSTSGKGTGELFF
j_call: TRBJ1-6; v_call: TRBV25-1; clone_size: once; cdr3_aa: CASSVTGDGNSPLHF
j_call: TRBJ2-1; v_call: TRBV30; clone_size: few; cdr3_aa: CAWSLTSASNEQFF
j_call: TRBJ2-1; v_call: TRBV18; clone_size: -; cdr3_aa: CASSPVGNEQFF
j_call: TRBJ2-7; v_call: TRBV7-9; clone_size: -; cdr3_aa: CASTQGQTTYEQYF
j_call: TRBJ2-3; v_call: TRBV10-3; clone_size: -; cdr3_aa: CAISARTSGRVGTDTQYF
j_call: TRBJ2-3; v_call: TRBV27; clone_size: -; cdr3_aa: CASWTSVDTDTQYF
j_call: TRBJ2-2; v_call: TRBV14; clone_size: few; cdr3_aa: CASSRWASGNTGELFF